What follows are 22 T cell receptor beta chains derived from one specimen sequenced in a study of identical twins. TCRdb redid the calling of the 5' RACE reads with MiXCR, one entry per CDR3 protein. Counted here are hundreds of thousands of distinct CDR3 sequences, about 20% occurring once; the ten biggest clones make up 4.3%. This sample was also put to use in a study of T cells expressing NK-cell markers.

Source material: PBMCs. These receptors were taken from a woman younger than 35 in good health.

This clonotype was seen a handful of times. The chain carries TRBV10-3 and TRBJ2-5; D is ambiguous. The V and J ends lost 0 bases and 5 bases respectively, with 7 bases between them. CDR3 size: 13 residues. CDR1 ENHRY and CDR2 SYGVKD come from the germline V gene. The CDR3 DNA is TGTGCCATCAGTGAGTCAGCCCAGGAGACCCAGTACTTC. As protein: CAISESAQETQYF.

There are a few counts of this clonotype. The V and J genes are TRBV5-1 and TRBJ2-5; D is perhaps TRBD2 (6 bases). This CDR3 is 13 amino acids long. Germline CDR1 reads SGHRS; CDR2 reads YFSETQ. Trimming removed 4 bases at V and 4 bases at J, with 11 bases between. DNA of the CDR3: TGCGCCAGCAGCCCAACTAGCAGAGAGACCCAGTACTTC. Translation gives CASSPTSRETQYF. The whole variable domain, remainder taken from reference TRBV5-1 and TRBJ2-5, is KAGVTQTPRYLIKTRGQQVTLSCSPISGHRSVSWYQQTPGQGLQFLFEYFSETQRNKGNFPGRFSGRQFSNSRSEMNVSTLELGDSALYLCASSPTSRETQYFGPGTRLLVL.

This clonotype came up a few times. The V and J genes are TRBV6-5 and TRBJ1-1; maybe TRBD1 (6 bases). Germline lookup yields CDR1 MNHEY and CDR2 SVGAGI. Trimming stripped 2 bases from V and 3 bases from J, with 10 bases between. The CDR3 runs to 14 residues. This chain's CDR3 is CASSYLGGHTEAFF. The CDR3 DNA reads TGTGCCAGCAGTTACCTGGGGGGGCACACTGAAGCTTTCTTT.

The chain combines TRBV4-3 with TRBJ1-1; weak D call: TRBD1 (5 bases). Per the germline V gene, CDR1 is LGHNA and CDR2 is YSLEER. Trimming removed 5 bases at V and 2 bases at J, with 12 bases between. The CDR3 sequence is 14 residues long. The DNA of the CDR3 is TGCGCCAGCAGCGTCGGGACGGTAAACACTGAAGCTTTCTTT. Its translation: CASSVGTVNTEAFF.

This clonotype was seen a handful of times. The V and J genes are TRBV20-1 and TRBJ1-6; D is unresolved. Trimming shortened V by 3 bases and J by 7 bases, and 10 bases separated the two germline ends. There are 13 residues in the CDR3. Looked up from germline, CDR1 is DFQATT and CDR2 is SNEGSKA (reference sequence). This chain's CDR3 is CSASGDRNSPLHF. The CDR3 nucleotides read TGCAGTGCTAGCGGAGATAGAAATTCACCCCTCCACTTT.

The chain employs TRBV20-1 and TRBJ2-1; D gene ambiguous. The germline V and J ends were trimmed by 8 bases and 7 bases, with 15 bases remaining between them. The germline V gene has CDR1 DFQATT and CDR2 SNEGSKA (reference sequence). This CDR3 is 12 amino acids long. The CDR3 protein is CSSSRRVNEQFF. Here the CDR3 DNA reads TGCAGTTCCTCCCGGAGAGTTAATGAGCAGTTCTTC.

This clonotype occurred many times. This chain joins TRBV3-1 and TRBJ2-7; 7 bases are shared with TRBD1. From germline, CDR1 is LGHDT and CDR2 YNNKEL (reference sequence). This CDR3 region has 15 residues. V lost 0 bases and J lost 5; bases outside the gene matches: 7. As DNA, the CDR3 is TGTGCCAGCAGCCAAGAGAGAGGGGGCAGGGACGAGCAGTACTTC. This gives the protein CASSQERGGRDEQYF.

V usage is TRBV12-3 or TRBV12-4 and J usage is TRBJ2-7, with 10 positions matching TRBD1. The J segment lost 3 bases and the V segment lost 5 bases, leaving 7 bases of the junction unmatched. CDR3 length equals 15 residues. CDR3 bases: TGTGCCAGCAGTCTGGACAGGGGGTTCCACTACGAGCAGTACTTC. It encodes CASSLDRGFHYEQYF.

The chain couples TRBV20-1 to TRBJ2-1; D is undetermined. This CDR3 is built from 13 residues. The V gene lost 3 bases and the J gene lost 5 bases, with 11 bases spanning the gap. CDR1 and CDR2 from the germline V gene are DFQATT and SNEGSKA (reference sequence). Written as DNA, the CDR3 is TGCAGTGCTAGGCGACCCTTCAACAATGAGCAGTTCTTC. It specifies CSARRPFNNEQFF.

The DNA for the CDR3 is TGTGCCATCAGTGGGGCGAACACTGAAGCTTTCTTT. The encoded protein is CAISGANTEAFF. The V and J genes are TRBV10-3 and TRBJ1-1; D is undetermined. Germline V gene sequence: CDR1 ENHRY, CDR2 SYGVKD. The CDR3 spans 12 residues. The ends were cut back, 4 bases at V and 1 base at J, with 4 bases in the middle.

This chain uses TRBV29-1 with TRBJ2-3, with 9 bases matching TRBD1. The V and J ends lost 4 bases and 2 bases, in that order; junction bases with no gene match: 4. This CDR3 is built from 14 residues. CDR1 and CDR2 (germline): SQVTM, ANQGSEA. As DNA, the CDR3 is TGCAGCGTTGCGGGACAGGGTCCCACAGATACGCAGTATTTT. Its protein product is CSVAGQGPTDTQYF.

The CDR3 DNA follows: TGTGCCAGCAGCTTAGCCCGGGACAGGCCCTCCTACGAGCAGTACTTC. Translation gives CASSLARDRPSYEQYF. The rearrangement joins TRBV7-9 to TRBJ2-7, with 8 bases aligning to TRBD1. V trimming: 0 bases; J trimming: 0 bases; junction bases outside the gene matches: 4. This CDR3 has 16 residues. Germline V CDR1 and CDR2: SEHNR, FQNEAQ (reference sequence). The full variable domain, rest sourced from reference TRBV7-9 and TRBJ2-7, is DTGVSQNPRHKITKRGQNVTFRCDPISEHNRLYWYRQTLGQGPEFLTYFQNEAQLEKSRLLSDRFSAERPKGSFSTLEIQRTEQGDSAMYLCASSLARDRPSYEQYFGPGTRLTVT.

There are a few counts of this clonotype. The chain recombines TRBV12-3 or TRBV12-4 with TRBJ1-6, with D unclear. The length of the CDR3 is 13 residues. The V and J ends lost 3 bases and 7 bases respectively, with 7 bases between them. This CDR3 reads CASSLRENSPLHF. The DNA for the CDR3 is TGTGCCAGCAGTTTGAGGGAGAATTCACCCCTCCACTTT.

This clonotype was observed a handful of times. The J gene is TRBJ2-1, the V gene TRBV20-1, with TRBD2 identical over 11 bases. Germline assignment: CDR1 DFQATT and CDR2 SNEGSKA (reference sequence). J gave up 5 bases and V 3 bases, and 12 bases lay outside the gene matches. The CDR3 consists of 17 residues. Here the CDR3 reads CSARDSGRAEAHNEQFF. CDR3 coding DNA: TGCAGTGCTAGGGATAGCGGGAGGGCAGAGGCCCACAATGAGCAGTTCTTC.

This clonotype was detected ten times or more. The chain uses TRBV20-1 and TRBJ1-1; no firm D call. V was cut by 4 bases and J by 5 bases, with 11 bases left in between. This CDR3 contains 12 residues. The V gene's germline CDR1 is DFQATT and CDR2 SNEGSKA (reference sequence). The CDR3 loop is CSATPWDTEAFF. The DNA for the CDR3 is TGCAGTGCTACTCCGTGGGATACTGAAGCTTTCTTT.

This chain connects TRBV21-1 to TRBJ2-2. TRBV21-1 is listed as a pseudogene. CDR3 length: 16 amino acids. DNA of the CDR3: TGTGCCAGCAGCAAATTTTGGCGAACGAACACCGGGGAGCTGTTTTTT. As protein: CASSKFWRTNTGELFF.

The chain carries TRBV5-1 and TRBJ2-3; 12 nucleotides agree with TRBD2. The V and J ends lost 0 bases and 5 bases, in that order; junction bases with no gene match: 10. Germline V gene lookup returns CDR1 SGHRS and CDR2 YFSETQ. This CDR3 has 18 residues. The CDR3 nucleotides read TGCGCCAGCAGCTTGGCCTTACTAGCGGGAGGTCGCGTAGATACGCAGTATTTT. Amino acids: CASSLALLAGGRVDTQYF.

This clonotype showed up just a few times. V and J are TRBV4-3 and TRBJ2-7, with 7 bases identical to TRBD1. The V segment lost 2 bases and the J segment 0 bases; nucleotides outside the gene matches: 10. Germline CDR1 reads LGHNA; CDR2 reads YSLEER. The CDR3 is 17 residues long. The CDR3 bases are TGCGCCAGCAGCCAACAGACACAGGGGCTCTCCTCCTACGAGCAGTACTTC. Protein product: CASSQQTQGLSSYEQYF.

This chain connects TRBV28 to TRBJ2-7; no clear D gene. The CDR3 spans 15 residues. V gave up 8 bases and J gave up 0 bases, with 17 bases separating them. Germline values: CDR1 MDHEN, CDR2 SYDVKM. The CDR3, as DNA: TGTGCCAGCGGCCGGTGGAATCGCGGCTCCTACGAGCAGTACTTC. Translation: CASGRWNRGSYEQYF.

The rearrangement joins TRBV10-3 to TRBJ1-1; no clear D. Germline CDR1 and CDR2: ENHRY and SYGVKD. The CDR3 contains 13 residues. The V gene lost 4 bases and the J gene lost 0 bases, with 6 bases spanning the gap. The CDR3 nucleotides read TGTGCCATCAGTGGGAAATTGAACACTGAAGCTTTCTTT. This sequence encodes CAISGKLNTEAFF.

This clonotype has only a few counts. J is TRBJ2-3 and V is TRBV9; weak D call: TRBD2 (6 bases). Germline CDR1 SGDLS, CDR2 YYNGEE. The CDR3 loop spans 13 amino acids. V dropped 5 bases and J dropped 2 bases, with 9 bases sitting between them. This CDR3 is CASRAGLTDTQYF. The CDR3 DNA follows: TGTGCCAGCAGGGCGGGGCTCACAGATACGCAGTATTTT.

A few counts support this clonotype. Here the CDR3 reads CASSFRTGGTDTQYF. In nucleotides, the CDR3 is TGTGCCAGCAGTTTCCGGACAGGGGGAACAGATACGCAGTATTTT. This sequence joins TRBV12-3 or TRBV12-4 and TRBJ2-3, with 10 bases lining up with TRBD1. This CDR3 is built from 15 residues. The junction had 3 bases not matched to a gene; V was cut back by 3 bases and J by 3 bases.